This T cell receptor beta chain was profiled in a study of OX40 agonist ivuxolimab in advanced cancers. V was clipped by 5 bases and J by 0 bases; unmatched bases: 7. There are 16 residues in the CDR3. Per the germline V gene, CDR1 is SEHNR and CDR2 is FQNEAQ (reference sequence). Sequencing was performed with immunoSEQ multiplex PCR; in TCRdb, only in-frame clones are kept and a portion is missing. The data contain around 40,000 clones, about 80% of them seen just once; the ten biggest clones take up 4% to 4.5%. Systemic immunosuppression or autoimmune disease history was grounds to exclude patients. The study sampled blood at baseline, cycle 4 day 1, and cycle 7 day 1.

This material consisted of CD4+ or CD8+ T cells sorted from blood, taken in a trial of the OX40 agonist ivuxolimab. The J gene is TRBJ1-5, the V gene TRBV7-9; 7 bases line up with TRBD1. This clonotype was sampled from an adult with an advanced solid tumor such as melanoma, head and neck, liver or kidney cancer. CDR3 nucleotides: TGTGCCAGCAGCGCCCAGGGGGAAAGTAGCAATCAGCCCCAGCATTTT. Translation gives CASSAQGESSNQPQHF.